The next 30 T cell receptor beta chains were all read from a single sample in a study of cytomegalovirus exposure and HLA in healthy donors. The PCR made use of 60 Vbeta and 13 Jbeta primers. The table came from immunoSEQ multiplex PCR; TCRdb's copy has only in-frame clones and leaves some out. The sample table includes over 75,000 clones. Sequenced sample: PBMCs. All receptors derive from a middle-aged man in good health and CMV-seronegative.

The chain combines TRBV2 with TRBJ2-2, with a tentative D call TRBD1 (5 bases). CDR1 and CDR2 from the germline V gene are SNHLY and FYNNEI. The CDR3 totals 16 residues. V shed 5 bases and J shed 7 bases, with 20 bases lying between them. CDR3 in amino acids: CASSFGAPSLVGELFF. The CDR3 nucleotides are TGTGCCAGCAGTTTTGGGGCCCCGTCTTTGGTCGGGGAGCTGTTTTTT.

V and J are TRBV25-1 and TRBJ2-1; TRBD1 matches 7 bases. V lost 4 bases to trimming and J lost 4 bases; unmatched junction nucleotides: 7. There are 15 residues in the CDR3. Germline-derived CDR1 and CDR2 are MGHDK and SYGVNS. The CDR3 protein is CASSVPGTDYNEQFF. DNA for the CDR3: TGTGCCAGCAGTGTACCCGGGACAGATTACAATGAGCAGTTCTTC. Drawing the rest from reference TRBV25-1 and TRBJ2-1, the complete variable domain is EADIYQTPRYLVIGTGKKITLECSQTMGHDKMYWYQQDPGMELHLIHYSYGVNSTEKGDLSSESTVSRIRTEHFPLTLESARPSHTSQYLCASSVPGTDYNEQFFGPGTRLTVL.

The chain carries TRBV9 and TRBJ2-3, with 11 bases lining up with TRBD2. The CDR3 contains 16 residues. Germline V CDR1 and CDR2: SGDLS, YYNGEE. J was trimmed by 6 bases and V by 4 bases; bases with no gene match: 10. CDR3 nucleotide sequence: TGTGCCAGCAGCCAACTAGCGGGGGCCCGGCAGGATACGCAGTATTTT. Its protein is CASSQLAGARQDTQYF.

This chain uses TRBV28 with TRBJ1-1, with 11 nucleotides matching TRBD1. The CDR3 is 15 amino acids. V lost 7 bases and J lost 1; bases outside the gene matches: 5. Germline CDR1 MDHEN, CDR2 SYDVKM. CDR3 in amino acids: CASTGQGAGNTEAFF. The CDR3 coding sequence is TGTGCCAGCACCGGACAGGGGGCGGGGAACACTGAAGCTTTCTTT.

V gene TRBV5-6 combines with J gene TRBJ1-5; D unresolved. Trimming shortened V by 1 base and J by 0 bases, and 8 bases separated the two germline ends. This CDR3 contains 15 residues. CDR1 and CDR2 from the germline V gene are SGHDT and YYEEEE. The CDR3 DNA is TGTGCCAGCAGCTTGATTCGCTATAGCAATCAGCCCCAGCATTTT. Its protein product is CASSLIRYSNQPQHF.

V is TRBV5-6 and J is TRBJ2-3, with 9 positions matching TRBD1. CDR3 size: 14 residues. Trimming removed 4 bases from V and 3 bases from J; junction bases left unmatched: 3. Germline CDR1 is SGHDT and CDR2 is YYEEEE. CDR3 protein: CASSGTGKTDTQYF. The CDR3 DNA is TGTGCCAGCAGCGGGACAGGGAAGACAGATACGCAGTATTTT.

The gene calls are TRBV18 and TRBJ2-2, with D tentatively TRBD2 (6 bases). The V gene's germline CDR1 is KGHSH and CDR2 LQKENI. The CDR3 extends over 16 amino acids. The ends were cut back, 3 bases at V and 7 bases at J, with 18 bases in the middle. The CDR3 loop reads CASSPNSGLVGGELFF. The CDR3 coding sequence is TGTGCCAGCTCACCCAACAGCGGGCTGGTCGGCGGGGAGCTGTTTTTT.

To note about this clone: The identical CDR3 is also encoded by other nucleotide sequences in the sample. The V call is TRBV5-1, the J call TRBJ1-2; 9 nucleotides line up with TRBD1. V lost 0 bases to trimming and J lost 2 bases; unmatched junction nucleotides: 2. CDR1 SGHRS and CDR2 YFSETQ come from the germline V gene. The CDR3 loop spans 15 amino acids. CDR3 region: CASSLVGTGNYGYTF. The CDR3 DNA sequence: TGCGCCAGCAGCTTGGTCGGGACAGGGAACTATGGCTACACCTTC.

The CDR3 nucleotides are TGTGCCAGCAGCGCCTCCGGGACAGGGATATCACCCCTCCACTTT. Encoded protein: CASSASGTGISPLHF. The chain uses TRBV5-6 and TRBJ1-6, with 9 bases matching TRBD1. V lost 4 bases and J lost 10; bases outside the gene matches: 9. The CDR3 runs to 15 residues. CDR1 is SGHDT, CDR2 YYEEEE, per germline.

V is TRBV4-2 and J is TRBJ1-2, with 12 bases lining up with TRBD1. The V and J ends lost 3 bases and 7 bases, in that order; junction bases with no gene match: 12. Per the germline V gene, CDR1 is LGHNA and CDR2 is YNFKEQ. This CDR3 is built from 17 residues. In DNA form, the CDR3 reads TGTGCCAGCAGCCACGCGACCCGGGACAGGGGGCGTGGTGGCTACACCTTC. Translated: CASSHATRDRGRGGYTF.

This chain's CDR3 is CASSLLGRVRDTQYF. Written as DNA, the CDR3 is TGTGCCAGCAGTTTATTGGGGAGGGTGAGAGATACGCAGTATTTT. V gene TRBV27 combines with J gene TRBJ2-3, with 7 nucleotides matching TRBD2. From germline, CDR1 is MNHEY and CDR2 SMNVEV (reference sequence). The CDR3 covers 15 residues. The junction had 6 bases not matched to a gene; V was cut back by 1 base and J by 5 bases.

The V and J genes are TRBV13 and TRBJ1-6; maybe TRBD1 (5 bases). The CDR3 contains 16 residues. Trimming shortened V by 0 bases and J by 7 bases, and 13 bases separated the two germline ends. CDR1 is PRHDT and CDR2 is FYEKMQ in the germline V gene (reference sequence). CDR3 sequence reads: CASSLGGGGVNSPLHF. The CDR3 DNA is TGTGCCAGCAGCTTAGGCGGTGGGGGGGTGAATTCACCCCTCCACTTT.

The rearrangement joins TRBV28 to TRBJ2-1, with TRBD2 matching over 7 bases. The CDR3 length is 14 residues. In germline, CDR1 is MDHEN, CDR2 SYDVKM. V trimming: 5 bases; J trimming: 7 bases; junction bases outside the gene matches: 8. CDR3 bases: TGTGCCAGCAGTCCGTGGCGGGGGAGGAATGAGCAGTTCTTC. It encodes CASSPWRGRNEQFF.

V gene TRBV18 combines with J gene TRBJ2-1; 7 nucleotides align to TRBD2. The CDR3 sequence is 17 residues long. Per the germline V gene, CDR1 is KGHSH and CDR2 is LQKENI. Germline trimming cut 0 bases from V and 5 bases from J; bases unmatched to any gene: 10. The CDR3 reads CASSPPNGGVADNEQFF. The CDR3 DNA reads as TGTGCCAGCTCACCACCCAATGGGGGGGTCGCCGACAATGAGCAGTTCTTC.

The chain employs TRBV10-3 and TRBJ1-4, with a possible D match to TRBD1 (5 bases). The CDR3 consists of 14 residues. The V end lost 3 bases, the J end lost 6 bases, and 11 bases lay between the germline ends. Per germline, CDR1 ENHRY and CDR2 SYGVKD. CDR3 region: CAISDGASDEKLFF. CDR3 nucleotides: TGTGCCATCAGTGATGGGGCTAGCGATGAAAAACTGTTTTTT.

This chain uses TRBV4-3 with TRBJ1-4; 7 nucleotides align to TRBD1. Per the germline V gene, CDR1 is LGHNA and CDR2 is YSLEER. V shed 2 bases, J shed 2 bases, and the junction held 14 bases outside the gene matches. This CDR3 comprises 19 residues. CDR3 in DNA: TGCGCCAGCAGCCAACTTAAACAGGGGCTTGGTAGGACTAATGAAAAACTGTTTTTT. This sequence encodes CASSQLKQGLGRTNEKLFF.

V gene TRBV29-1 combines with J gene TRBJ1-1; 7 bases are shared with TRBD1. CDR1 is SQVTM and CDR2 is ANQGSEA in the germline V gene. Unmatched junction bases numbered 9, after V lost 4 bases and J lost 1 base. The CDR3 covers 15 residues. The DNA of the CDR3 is TGCAGCGTTGCCTTGAGGGGGCCCCGGAACACTGAAGCTTTCTTT. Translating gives CSVALRGPRNTEAFF.

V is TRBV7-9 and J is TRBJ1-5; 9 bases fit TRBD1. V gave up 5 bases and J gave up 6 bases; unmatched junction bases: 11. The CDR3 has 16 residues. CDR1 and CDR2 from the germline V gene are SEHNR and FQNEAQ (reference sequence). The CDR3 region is CASSKTAGQGGQPQHF. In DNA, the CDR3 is TGTGCCAGCAGCAAAACCGCGGGACAGGGAGGTCAGCCCCAGCATTTT.

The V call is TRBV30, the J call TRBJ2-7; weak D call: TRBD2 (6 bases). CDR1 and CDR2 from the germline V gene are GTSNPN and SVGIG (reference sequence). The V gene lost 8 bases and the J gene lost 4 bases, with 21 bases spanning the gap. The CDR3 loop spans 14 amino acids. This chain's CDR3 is CAAERASYSYEQYF. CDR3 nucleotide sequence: TGTGCCGCCGAGCGGGCCAGCTACAGTTACGAGCAGTACTTC.

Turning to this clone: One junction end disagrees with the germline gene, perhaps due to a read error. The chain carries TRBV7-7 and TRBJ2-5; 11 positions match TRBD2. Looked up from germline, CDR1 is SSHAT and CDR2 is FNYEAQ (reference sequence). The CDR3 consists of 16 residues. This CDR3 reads CASSLGIAGGQETQYF. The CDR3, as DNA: TGTGCTAGCAGCTTAGGAATAGCGGGGGGGCAAGAGACCCAGTACTTC.

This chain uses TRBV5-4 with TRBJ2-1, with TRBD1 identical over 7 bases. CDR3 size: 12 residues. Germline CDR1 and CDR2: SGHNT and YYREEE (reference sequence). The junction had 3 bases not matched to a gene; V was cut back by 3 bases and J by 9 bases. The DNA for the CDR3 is TGTGCCAGCAGCTCACAGGGGCCTGAGCAGTTCTTC. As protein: CASSSQGPEQFF. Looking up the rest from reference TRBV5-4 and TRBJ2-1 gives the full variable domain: ETGVTQSPTHLIKTRGQQVTLRCSSQSGHNTVSWYQQALGQGPQFIFQYYREEENGRGNFPPRFSGLQFPNYSSELNVNALELDDSALYLCASSSQGPEQFFGPGTRLTVL.

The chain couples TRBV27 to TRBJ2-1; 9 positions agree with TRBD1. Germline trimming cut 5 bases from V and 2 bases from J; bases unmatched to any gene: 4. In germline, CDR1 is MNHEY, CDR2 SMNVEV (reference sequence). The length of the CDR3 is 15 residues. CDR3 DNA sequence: TGTGCCAGCAGTGCACGACAGGGGGCCTACAATGAGCAGTTCTTC. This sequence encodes CASSARQGAYNEQFF.

As DNA, the CDR3 is TGTGCCAGCAGTAGGGGACAGGGCTATGAAAAACTGTTTTTT. It encodes CASSRGQGYEKLFF. The V call is TRBV28, the J call TRBJ1-4, with 9 positions matching TRBD1. Germline CDR1 MDHEN, CDR2 SYDVKM. Losses at the gene ends were 5 bases for V and 6 bases for J; bases not matched to a gene: 4. The CDR3 length is 14 residues.

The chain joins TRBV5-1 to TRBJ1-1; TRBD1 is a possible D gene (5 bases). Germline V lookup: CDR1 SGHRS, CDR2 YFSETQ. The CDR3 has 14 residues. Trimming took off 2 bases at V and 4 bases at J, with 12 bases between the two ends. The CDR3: CASSFRVMGTEAFF. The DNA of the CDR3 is TGCGCCAGCAGCTTCAGGGTTATGGGCACTGAAGCTTTCTTT. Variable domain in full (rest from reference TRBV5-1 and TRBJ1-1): KAGVTQTPRYLIKTRGQQVTLSCSPISGHRSVSWYQQTPGQGLQFLFEYFSETQRNKGNFPGRFSGRQFSNSRSEMNVSTLELGDSALYLCASSFRVMGTEAFFGQGTRLTVV.

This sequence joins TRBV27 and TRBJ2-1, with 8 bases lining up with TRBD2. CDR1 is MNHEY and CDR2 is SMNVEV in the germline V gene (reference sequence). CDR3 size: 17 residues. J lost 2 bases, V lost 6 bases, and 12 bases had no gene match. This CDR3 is CASRPFATSVTYNEQFF. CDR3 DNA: TGTGCCAGCAGGCCTTTCGCGACTAGCGTAACCTACAATGAGCAGTTCTTC.

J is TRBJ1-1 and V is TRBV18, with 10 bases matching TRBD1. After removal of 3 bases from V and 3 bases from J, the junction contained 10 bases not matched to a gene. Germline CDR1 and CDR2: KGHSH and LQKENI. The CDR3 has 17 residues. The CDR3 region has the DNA TGTGCCAGCTCACCCCTGATGACAGGGGGCGCGGACACTGAAGCTTTCTTT. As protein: CASSPLMTGGADTEAFF.

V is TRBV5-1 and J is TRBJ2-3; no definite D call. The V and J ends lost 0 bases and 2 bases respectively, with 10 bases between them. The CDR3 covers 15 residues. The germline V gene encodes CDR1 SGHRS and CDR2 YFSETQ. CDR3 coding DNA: TGCGCCAGCAGCTTGGTTTTTTGGGCCACAGATACGCAGTATTTT. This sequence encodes CASSLVFWATDTQYF.

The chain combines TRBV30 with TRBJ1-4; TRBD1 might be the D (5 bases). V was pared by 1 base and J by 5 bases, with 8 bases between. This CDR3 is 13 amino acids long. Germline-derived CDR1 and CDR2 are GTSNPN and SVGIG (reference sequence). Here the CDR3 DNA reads TGTGCCTGGAGTGCTCAGGGAAATGAAAAACTGTTTTTT. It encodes CAWSAQGNEKLFF.

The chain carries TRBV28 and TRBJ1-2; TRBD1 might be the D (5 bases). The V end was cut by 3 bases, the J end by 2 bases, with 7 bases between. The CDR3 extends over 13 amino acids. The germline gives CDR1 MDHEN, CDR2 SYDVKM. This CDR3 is CASSFSGNYGYTF. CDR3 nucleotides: TGTGCCAGCAGTTTTTCAGGGAACTATGGCTACACCTTC.

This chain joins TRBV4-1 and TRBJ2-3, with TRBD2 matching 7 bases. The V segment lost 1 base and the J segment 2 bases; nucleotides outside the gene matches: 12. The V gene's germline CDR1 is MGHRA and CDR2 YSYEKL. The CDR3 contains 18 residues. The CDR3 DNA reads TGCGCCAGCAGCCAAGTCCTCGGGGTTAGCGGGTACACAGATACGCAGTATTTT. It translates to CASSQVLGVSGYTDTQYF.